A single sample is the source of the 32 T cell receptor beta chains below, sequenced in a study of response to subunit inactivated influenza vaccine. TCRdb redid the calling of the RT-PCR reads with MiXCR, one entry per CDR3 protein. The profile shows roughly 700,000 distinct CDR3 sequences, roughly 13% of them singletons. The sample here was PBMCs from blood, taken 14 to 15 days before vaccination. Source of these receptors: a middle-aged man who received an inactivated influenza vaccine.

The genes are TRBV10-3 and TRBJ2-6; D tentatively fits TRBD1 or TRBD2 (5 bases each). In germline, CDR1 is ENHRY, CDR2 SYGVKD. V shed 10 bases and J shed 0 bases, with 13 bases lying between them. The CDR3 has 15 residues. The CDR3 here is CANRDGTSGANVLTF. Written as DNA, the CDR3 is TGTGCCAACCGGGACGGGACCTCTGGGGCCAACGTCCTGACTTTC.

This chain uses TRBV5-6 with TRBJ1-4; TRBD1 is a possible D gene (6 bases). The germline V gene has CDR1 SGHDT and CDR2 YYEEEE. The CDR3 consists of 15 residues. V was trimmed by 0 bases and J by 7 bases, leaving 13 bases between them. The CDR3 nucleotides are TGTGCCAGCAGCTTGGGGGACGGGGGCGGTGAAAAACTGTTTTTT. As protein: CASSLGDGGGEKLFF.

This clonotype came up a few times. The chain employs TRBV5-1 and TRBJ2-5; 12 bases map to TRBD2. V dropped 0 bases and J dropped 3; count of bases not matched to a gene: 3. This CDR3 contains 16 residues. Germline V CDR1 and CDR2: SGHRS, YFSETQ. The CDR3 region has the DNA TGCGCCAGCAGCTTGGAACTAGCGGGAGGAAAAGAGACCCAGTACTTC. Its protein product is CASSLELAGGKETQYF. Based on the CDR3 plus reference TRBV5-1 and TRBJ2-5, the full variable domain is KAGVTQTPRYLIKTRGQQVTLSCSPISGHRSVSWYQQTPGQGLQFLFEYFSETQRNKGNFPGRFSGRQFSNSRSEMNVSTLELGDSALYLCASSLELAGGKETQYFGPGTRLLVL.

The chain's CDR3 is CSAGQGAGSEQYF. The CDR3 region has the DNA TGCAGTGCCGGACAGGGGGCTGGCTCCGAGCAGTACTTC. The rearrangement uses TRBV20-1 and TRBJ2-7; TRBD1 agrees at 11 bases. Losses at the gene ends were 6 bases for V and 6 bases for J; bases not matched to a gene: 7. CDR1 is DFQATT and CDR2 is SNEGSKA in the germline V gene (reference sequence). This CDR3 contains 13 residues.

CDR3 sequence reads: CASSQEGAGTDTQYF. Written as DNA, the CDR3 is TGCGCCAGCAGCCAAGAAGGGGCAGGCACAGATACGCAGTATTTT. The V and J genes are TRBV4-3 and TRBJ2-3, with D possibly being TRBD1 (5 bases). This CDR3 contains 15 residues. Trimming took off 0 bases at V and 1 base at J, with 8 bases between the two ends. In germline, CDR1 is LGHNA, CDR2 YSLEER.

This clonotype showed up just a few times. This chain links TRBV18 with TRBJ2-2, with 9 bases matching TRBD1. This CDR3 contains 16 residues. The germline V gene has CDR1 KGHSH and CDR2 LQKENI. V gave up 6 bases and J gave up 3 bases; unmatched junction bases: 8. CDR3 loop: CASSPTQGAHTGELFF. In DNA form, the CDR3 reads TGTGCCAGCTCTCCGACACAGGGGGCGCACACCGGGGAGCTGTTTTTT.

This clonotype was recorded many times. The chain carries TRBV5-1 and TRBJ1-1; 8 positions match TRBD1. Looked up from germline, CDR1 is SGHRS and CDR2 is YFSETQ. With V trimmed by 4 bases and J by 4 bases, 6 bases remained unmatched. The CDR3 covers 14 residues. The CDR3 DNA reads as TGCGCCAGCAGCCTACACGACAGGGGCACTGAAGCTTTCTTT. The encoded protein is CASSLHDRGTEAFF.

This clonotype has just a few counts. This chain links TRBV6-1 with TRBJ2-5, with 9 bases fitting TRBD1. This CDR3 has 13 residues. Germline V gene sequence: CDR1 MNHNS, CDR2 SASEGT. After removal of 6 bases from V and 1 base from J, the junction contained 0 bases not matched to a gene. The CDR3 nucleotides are TGTGCCAGCAGGGACAGGGGCCAAGAGACCCAGTACTTC. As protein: CASRDRGQETQYF.

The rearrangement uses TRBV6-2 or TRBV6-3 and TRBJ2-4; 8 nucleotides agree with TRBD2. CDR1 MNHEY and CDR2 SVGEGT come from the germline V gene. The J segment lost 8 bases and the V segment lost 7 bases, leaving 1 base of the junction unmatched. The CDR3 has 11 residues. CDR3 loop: CASTGGYIQYF. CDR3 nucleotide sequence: TGTGCCAGCACGGGAGGGTACATTCAGTACTTC.

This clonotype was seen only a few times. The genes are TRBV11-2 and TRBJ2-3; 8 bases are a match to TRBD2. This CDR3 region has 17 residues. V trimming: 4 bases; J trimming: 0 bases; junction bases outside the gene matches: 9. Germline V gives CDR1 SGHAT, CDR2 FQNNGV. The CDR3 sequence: CASSSRLANPSTDTQYF. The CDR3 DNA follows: TGTGCCAGCAGCTCCCGACTAGCGAACCCTAGCACAGATACGCAGTATTTT.

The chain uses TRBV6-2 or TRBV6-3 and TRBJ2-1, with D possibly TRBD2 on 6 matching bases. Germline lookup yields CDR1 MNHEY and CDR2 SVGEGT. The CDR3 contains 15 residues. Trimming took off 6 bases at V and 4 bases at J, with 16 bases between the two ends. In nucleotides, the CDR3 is TGTGCCAGCAGAGGCCTGGGGGGTCGGTACAATGAGCAGTTCTTC. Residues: CASRGLGGRYNEQFF.

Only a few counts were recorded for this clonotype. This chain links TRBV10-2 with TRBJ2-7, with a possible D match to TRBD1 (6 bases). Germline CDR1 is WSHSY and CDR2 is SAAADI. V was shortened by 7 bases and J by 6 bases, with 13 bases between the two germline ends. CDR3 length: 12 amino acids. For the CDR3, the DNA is TGCGCCAGCATGGAAGGGGGATCCGAGCAGTACTTC. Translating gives CASMEGGSEQYF.

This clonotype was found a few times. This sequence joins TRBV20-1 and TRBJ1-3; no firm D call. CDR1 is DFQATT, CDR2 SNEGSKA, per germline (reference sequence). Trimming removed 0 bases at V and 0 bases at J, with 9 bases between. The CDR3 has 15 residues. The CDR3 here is CSAREGSSSGNTIYF. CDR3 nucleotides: TGCAGTGCTAGAGAAGGCTCGTCCTCTGGAAACACCATATATTTT.

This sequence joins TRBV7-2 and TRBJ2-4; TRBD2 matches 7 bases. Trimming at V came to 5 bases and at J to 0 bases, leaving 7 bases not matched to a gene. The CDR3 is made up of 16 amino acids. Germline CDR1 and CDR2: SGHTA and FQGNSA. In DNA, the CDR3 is TGTGCCAGCAGCCCGACTAGCCGACTAGCCAAAAACATTCAGTACTTC. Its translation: CASSPTSRLAKNIQYF.

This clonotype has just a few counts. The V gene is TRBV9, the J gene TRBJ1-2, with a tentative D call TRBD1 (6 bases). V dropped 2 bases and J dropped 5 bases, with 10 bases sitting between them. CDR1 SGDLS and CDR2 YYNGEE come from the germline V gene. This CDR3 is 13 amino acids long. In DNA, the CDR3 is TGTGCCAGCAGCGTCAGGGGAGGATATGGCTACACCTTC. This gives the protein CASSVRGGYGYTF.

The CDR3 nucleotides are TGTGCCAGCAATACGGGCTCGAGTATTCAGTACTTC. It codes for CASNTGSSIQYF. V gene TRBV28 combines with J gene TRBJ2-4; D gene uncertain. Germline CDR1 and CDR2: MDHEN and SYDVKM. The CDR3 extends over 12 amino acids. Deletions cut 7 bases from V and 10 bases from J, with 14 bases between.

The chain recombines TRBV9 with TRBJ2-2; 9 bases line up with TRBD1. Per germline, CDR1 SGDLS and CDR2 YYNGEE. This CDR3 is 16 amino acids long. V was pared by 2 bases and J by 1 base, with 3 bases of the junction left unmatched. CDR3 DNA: TGTGCCAGCAGCGTCCGGGACAGGGAGAACACCGGGGAGCTGTTTTTT. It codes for CASSVRDRENTGELFF. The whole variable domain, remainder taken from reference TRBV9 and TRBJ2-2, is DSGVTQTPKHLITATGQRVTLRCSPRSGDLSVYWYQQSLDQGLQFLIQYYNGEERAKGNILERFSAQQFPDLHSELNLSSLELGDSALYFCASSVRDRENTGELFFGEGSRLTVL.

This CDR3 reads CASSYGGASSYEQYF. CDR3 coding DNA: TGTGCCAGCAGTTACGGGGGGGCCTCCTCCTACGAGCAGTACTTC. V gene TRBV6-2 or TRBV6-3 combines with J gene TRBJ2-7; possible D gene TRBD2, 7 bases. This CDR3 has 15 amino acids. Germline V lookup: CDR1 MNHEY, CDR2 SVGEGT. V shed 2 bases and J shed 0 bases, with 11 bases lying between them.

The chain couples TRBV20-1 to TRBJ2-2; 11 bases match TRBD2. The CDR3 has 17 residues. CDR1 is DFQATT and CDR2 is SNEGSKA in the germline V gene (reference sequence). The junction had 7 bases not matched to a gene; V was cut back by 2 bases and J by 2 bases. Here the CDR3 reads CSARTPLAGANTGELFF. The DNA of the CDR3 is TGCAGTGCTAGAACCCCACTAGCGGGGGCTAACACCGGGGAGCTGTTTTTT.

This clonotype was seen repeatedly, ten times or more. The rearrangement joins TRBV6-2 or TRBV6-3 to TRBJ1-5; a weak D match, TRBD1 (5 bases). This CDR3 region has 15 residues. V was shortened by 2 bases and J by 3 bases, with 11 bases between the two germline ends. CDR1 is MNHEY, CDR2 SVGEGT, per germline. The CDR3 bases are TGTGCCAGCAGTTACCCCGACAGAACCAATCAGCCCCAGCATTTT. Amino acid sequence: CASSYPDRTNQPQHF.

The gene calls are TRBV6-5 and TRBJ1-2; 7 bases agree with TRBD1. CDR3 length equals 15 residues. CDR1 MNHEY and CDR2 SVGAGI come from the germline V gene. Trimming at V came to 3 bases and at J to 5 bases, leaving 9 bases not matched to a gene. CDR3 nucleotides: TGTGCCAGCAGTTATTACCAGGGGGTAGGATATGGCTACACCTTC. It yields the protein CASSYYQGVGYGYTF.

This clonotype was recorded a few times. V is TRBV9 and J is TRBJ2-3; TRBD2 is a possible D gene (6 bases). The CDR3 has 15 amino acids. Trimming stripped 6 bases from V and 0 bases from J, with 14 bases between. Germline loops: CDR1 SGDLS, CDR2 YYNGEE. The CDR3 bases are TGTGCCAGCACCGCCTCAGGGAGGAGCACAGATACGCAGTATTTT. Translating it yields CASTASGRSTDTQYF.

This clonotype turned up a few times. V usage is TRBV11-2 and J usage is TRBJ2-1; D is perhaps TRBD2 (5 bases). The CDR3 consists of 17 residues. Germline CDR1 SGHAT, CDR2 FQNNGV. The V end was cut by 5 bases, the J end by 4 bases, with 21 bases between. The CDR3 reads CASSPSQNRLSYNEQFF. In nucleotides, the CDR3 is TGTGCCAGCAGCCCCTCCCAAAACCGACTAAGTTACAATGAGCAGTTCTTC. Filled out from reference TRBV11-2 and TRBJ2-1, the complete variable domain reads EAGVAQSPRYKIIEKRQSVAFWCNPISGHATLYWYQQILGQGPKLLIQFQNNGVVDDSQLPKDRFSAERLKGVDSTLKIQPAKLEDSAVYLCASSPSQNRLSYNEQFFGPGTRLTVL.

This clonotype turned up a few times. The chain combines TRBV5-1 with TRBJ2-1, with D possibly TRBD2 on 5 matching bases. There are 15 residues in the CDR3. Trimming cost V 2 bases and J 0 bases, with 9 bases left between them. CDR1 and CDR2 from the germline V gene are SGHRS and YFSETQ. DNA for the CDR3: TGCGCCAGCAGCTTCCAAGCGGTCTCCTACAATGAGCAGTTCTTC. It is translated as CASSFQAVSYNEQFF.

CDR3: CASSGRGQAKNIQYF. The CDR3 nucleotides read TGTGCCAGCAGTGGTAGGGGACAAGCCAAAAACATTCAGTACTTC. This rearrangement joins TRBV6-2 or TRBV6-3 to TRBJ2-4, with TRBD1 as a possible D gene (6 bases). The germline V and J ends were trimmed by 5 bases and 0 bases, with 11 bases remaining between them. The CDR3 has 15 residues. The germline V gene encodes CDR1 MNHEY and CDR2 SVGEGT.

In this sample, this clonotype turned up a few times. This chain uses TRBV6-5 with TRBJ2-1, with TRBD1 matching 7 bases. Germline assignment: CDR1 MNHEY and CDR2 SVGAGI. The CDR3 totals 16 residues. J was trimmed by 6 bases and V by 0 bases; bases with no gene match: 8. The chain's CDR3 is CASSYSSGTVPNEQFF. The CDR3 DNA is TGTGCCAGCAGTTACTCATCCGGGACAGTCCCCAATGAGCAGTTCTTC.

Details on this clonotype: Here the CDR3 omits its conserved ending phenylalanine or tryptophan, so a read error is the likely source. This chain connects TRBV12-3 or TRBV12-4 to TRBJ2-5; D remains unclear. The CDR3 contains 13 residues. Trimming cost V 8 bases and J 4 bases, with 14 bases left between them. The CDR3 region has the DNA TGTGCCAGCGCACGCAATGATAGAGAGACCCAGTACTTG. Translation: CASARNDRETQYL.

The CDR3 DNA follows: TGCGCCAGCAGCCAAACGAAGGTTGGACGAATAGGGAGGGAGACCCAGTACTTC. As protein: CASSQTKVGRIGRETQYF. J is TRBJ2-5 and V is TRBV4-3; a possible D gene is TRBD2 (6 bases). CDR3 length: 18 residues. V lost 2 bases, J lost 5 bases, and 24 bases lay in between. Germline loops: CDR1 LGHNA, CDR2 YSLEER.

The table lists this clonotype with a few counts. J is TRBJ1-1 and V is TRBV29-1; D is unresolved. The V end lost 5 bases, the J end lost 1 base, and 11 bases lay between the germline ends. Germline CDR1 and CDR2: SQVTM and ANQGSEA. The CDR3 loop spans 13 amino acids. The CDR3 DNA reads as TGCAGCGTTATGACCCCTCGGAACACTGAAGCTTTCTTT. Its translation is CSVMTPRNTEAFF.

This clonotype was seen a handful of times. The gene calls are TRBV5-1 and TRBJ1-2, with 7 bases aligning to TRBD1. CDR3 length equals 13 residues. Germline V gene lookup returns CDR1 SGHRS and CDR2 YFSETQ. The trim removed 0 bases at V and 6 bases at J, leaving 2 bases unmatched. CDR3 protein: CASSLEGGHGYTF. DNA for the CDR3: TGCGCCAGCAGCTTGGAAGGGGGCCATGGCTACACCTTC. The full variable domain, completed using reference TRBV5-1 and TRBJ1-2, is KAGVTQTPRYLIKTRGQQVTLSCSPISGHRSVSWYQQTPGQGLQFLFEYFSETQRNKGNFPGRFSGRQFSNSRSEMNVSTLELGDSALYLCASSLEGGHGYTFGSGTRLTVV.

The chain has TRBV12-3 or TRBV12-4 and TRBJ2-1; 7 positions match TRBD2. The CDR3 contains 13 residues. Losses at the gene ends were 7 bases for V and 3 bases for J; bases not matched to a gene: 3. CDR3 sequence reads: CASTAGDYNEQFF. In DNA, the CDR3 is TGTGCCAGCACCGCGGGGGACTACAATGAGCAGTTCTTC.

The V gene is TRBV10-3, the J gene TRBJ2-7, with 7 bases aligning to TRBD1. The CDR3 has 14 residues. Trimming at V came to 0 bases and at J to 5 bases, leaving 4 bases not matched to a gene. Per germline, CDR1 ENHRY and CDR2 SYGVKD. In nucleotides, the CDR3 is TGTGCCATCAGTGAGTCCTCGACAGGGAACGAGCAGTACTTC. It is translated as CAISESSTGNEQYF.